The 31 T cell receptor beta chains given below trace back to one sample, sequenced in a study of blood T cell repertoires in COVID-19 (dated by TCRdb to 2018 to 2020). Libraries came from the immunoSEQ multiplex PCR assay. TCRdb holds this immuneACCESS table with in-frame rearrangements only. Some clones are missing; in checked studies, unresolved V genes explain under half, and the rest has no known cause. Recorded for this sample are about 270,000 clones; around 88% of them occurred a single time. The ten most abundant clones make up 0.95% to 1.5% of the sample. The sequencing sample was made of PBMCs or T cells enriched from blood (not recorded which). The receptors come from a woman aged 35 to 49 with acute COVID-19.

The chain joins TRBV5-1 to TRBJ2-3, with TRBD1 matching over 7 bases. This CDR3 comprises 17 residues. The junction had 8 bases not matched to a gene; V was cut back by 0 bases and J by 1 base. Looked up from germline, CDR1 is SGHRS and CDR2 is YFSETQ. The CDR3 DNA reads as TGCGCCAGCAGCTTGGATCCAGACAGGGCCCGCACAGATACGCAGTATTTT. Protein product: CASSLDPDRARTDTQYF.

The rearrangement uses TRBV3-1 (or the pseudogene TRBV3-2) and TRBJ2-7, with D possibly being TRBD2 (5 bases). V lost 1 base and J lost 1, with 11 bases in between. CDR1 LGHDT and CDR2 YNNKEL come from the germline V gene (reference sequence). This CDR3 has 15 amino acids. This chain's CDR3 is CASSQAAPGSYEQYV. For the CDR3, the DNA is TGTGCCAGCAGCCAAGCTGCTCCGGGGTCCTACGAGCAGTACGTC.

This sequence joins TRBV5-1 and TRBJ2-7, with D perhaps TRBD2 (5 bases). There are 15 residues in the CDR3. Trimming removed 7 bases from V and 2 bases from J, with 19 bases in between. The V gene's germline CDR1 is SGHRS and CDR2 YFSETQ. Here the CDR3 reads CASGSLTEGPYEQYF. DNA of the CDR3: TGCGCCAGCGGCTCCCTTACAGAGGGCCCCTACGAGCAGTACTTC. Looking up the rest from reference TRBV5-1 and TRBJ2-7 gives the full variable domain: KAGVTQTPRYLIKTRGQQVTLSCSPISGHRSVSWYQQTPGQGLQFLFEYFSETQRNKGNFPGRFSGRQFSNSRSEMNVSTLELGDSALYLCASGSLTEGPYEQYFGPGTRLTVT.

This sequence joins TRBV10-3 and TRBJ2-7; 11 bases match TRBD1. Losses at the gene ends were 3 bases for V and 3 bases for J; bases not matched to a gene: 4. The CDR3 extends over 15 amino acids. Per germline, CDR1 ENHRY and CDR2 SYGVKD. CDR3 nucleotide sequence: TGTGCCATCAGTGAAGGGGACAGGGGGAGCTACGAGCAGTACTTC. It specifies CAISEGDRGSYEQYF.

Only one count was recorded for this clone. This chain joins TRBV20-1 and TRBJ1-2; 10 nucleotides match TRBD1. This CDR3 is built from 17 residues. Germline CDR1 DFQATT, CDR2 SNEGSKA (reference sequence). V shed 3 bases and J 0 bases; nucleotides not matched to a gene: 10. This CDR3 is CSASRSRDRGSNYGYTF. The CDR3 DNA reads TGCAGTGCTAGTAGATCCCGGGACAGGGGTTCTAACTATGGCTACACCTTC.

The rearrangement uses TRBV11-3 and TRBJ2-5; possibly TRBD2 for D (5 bases). The CDR3 loop spans 15 amino acids. Germline assignment: CDR1 SGHNT and CDR2 YENEEA. V gave up 4 bases and J gave up 1 base, with 13 bases separating them. The CDR3 DNA follows: TGTGCCAGCAGCTCCGTGTATAGCGCCCAAGAGACCCAGTACTTC. Translating it yields CASSSVYSAQETQYF.

The J gene is TRBJ2-3, the V gene TRBV4-3, with 8 positions matching TRBD2. The V segment lost 1 base and the J segment 3 bases; nucleotides outside the gene matches: 21. This CDR3 is built from 21 residues. Germline V gene lookup returns CDR1 LGHNA and CDR2 YSLEER. The CDR3 DNA sequence: TGCGCCAGCAGCCAAGCTCCCTGGGCGGGAGCCTCGGGGGGGGAAACAGATACGCAGTATTTT. Its translation is CASSQAPWAGASGGETDTQYF.

This clone was seen a single time. This chain links TRBV30 with TRBJ1-2, with TRBD1 matching over 9 bases. CDR1 is GTSNPN, CDR2 SVGIG, per germline (reference sequence). The V and J ends lost 2 bases and 7 bases, in that order; junction bases with no gene match: 2. The CDR3 length is 12 residues. The CDR3 loop is CAWSLGQGGYTF. In DNA form, the CDR3 reads TGTGCCTGGAGTTTGGGACAGGGTGGCTACACCTTC.

This sequence joins TRBV7-6 and TRBJ2-2; 7 bases fit TRBD2. J gave up 6 bases and V 6 bases, and 7 bases lay outside the gene matches. CDR3 length: 14 amino acids. Germline V gene data show CDR1 as SGHVS and CDR2 as FNYEAQ. The CDR3 region is CASRGGYVAGELFF. CDR3 nucleotide sequence: TGTGCCAGCAGGGGGGGGTATGTCGCCGGGGAGCTGTTTTTT. The variable domain in full, completed from reference TRBV7-6 and TRBJ2-2, reads GAGVSQSPRYKVTKRGQDVALRCDPISGHVSLYWYRQALGQGPEFLTYFNYEAQQDKSGLPNDRFSAERPEGSISTLTIQRTEQRDSAMYRCASRGGYVAGELFFGEGSRLTVL.

The chain employs TRBV5-4 and TRBJ2-3; TRBD2 is a possible D gene (5 bases). The V end was cut by 4 bases, the J end by 2 bases, with 17 bases between. In germline, CDR1 is SGHNT, CDR2 YYREEE (reference sequence). CDR3 length: 16 residues. The CDR3 sequence: CASSTPRTGNTDTQYF. The CDR3 nucleotides are TGTGCCAGCAGCACGCCCCGGACTGGAAACACAGATACGCAGTATTTT.

J is TRBJ1-2 and V is TRBV9; no definite D call. Trimming took off 0 bases at V and 4 bases at J, with 13 bases between the two ends. The length of the CDR3 is 15 residues. Per the germline V gene, CDR1 is SGDLS and CDR2 is YYNGEE. CDR3 sequence (DNA): TGTGCCAGCAGCGTAGATCGGGGTTTGGGCTATGGCTACACCTTC. Translation: CASSVDRGLGYGYTF.

Concerning this clone itself: The junction departs from the called germline gene at one end, perhaps through a read error. This chain links TRBV7-7 with TRBJ2-1, with 12 bases lining up with TRBD1. CDR3 size: 15 residues. Per germline, CDR1 SSHAT and CDR2 FNYEAQ (reference sequence). This CDR3 is CASSRGTGGSNEQFF. The DNA for the CDR3 is TGTGCTAGCAGCCGCGGGACAGGGGGCAGCAATGAGCAGTTCTTC.

This rearrangement joins TRBV19 to TRBJ2-5; D is possibly TRBD1 (5 bases). Between the trimmed V and J ends, which lost 8 bases and 5 bases, there was a span of 18 bases. From germline, CDR1 is LNHDA and CDR2 SQIVND (reference sequence). There are 14 residues in the CDR3. CDR3 nucleotides: TGTGCCAGTGGGCACCAGGGTTTCTGGGAGACCCAGTACTTC. It yields the protein CASGHQGFWETQYF.

This sequence joins TRBV2 and TRBJ2-7; D is perhaps TRBD1 (6 bases). The CDR3 extends over 12 amino acids. Germline CDR1 is SNHLY and CDR2 is FYNNEI. V was clipped by 6 bases and J by 4 bases, with 10 bases between them. The CDR3 reads CASSRGRYEQYF. CDR3 coding DNA: TGTGCCAGCAGCAGGGGTCGTTACGAGCAGTACTTC.

The chain carries TRBV11-2 and TRBJ2-7; 8 nucleotides agree with TRBD2. Germline V gene sequence: CDR1 SGHAT, CDR2 FQNNGV. The CDR3 spans 14 residues. After removal of 4 bases from V and 1 base from J, the junction contained 3 bases not matched to a gene. This CDR3 is CASSWSGSSYEQYF. As DNA, the CDR3 is TGTGCCAGCAGCTGGAGCGGGAGTTCCTACGAGCAGTACTTC.

The chain employs TRBV12-5 and TRBJ2-1; 7 bases are shared with TRBD1. Trimming cost V 9 bases and J 6 bases; bases outside gene matches: 2. The CDR3 sequence is 11 residues long. Per germline, CDR1 LGHNT and CDR2 FRNRAP. Here the CDR3 reads CASRQGNEQFF. The CDR3 DNA sequence: TGTGCTAGCCGACAGGGCAATGAGCAGTTCTTC.

This chain joins TRBV7-8 and TRBJ2-5; no clear D gene. The germline CDR1 and CDR2 sequences are SGHVS and FQNEAQ. This CDR3 has 14 amino acids. V was shortened by 2 bases and J by 4 bases, with 11 bases between the two germline ends. The CDR3 region is CASSLRGAPETQYF. In DNA form, the CDR3 reads TGTGCCAGCAGCTTACGTGGAGCCCCAGAGACCCAGTACTTC.

The chain employs TRBV29-1 and TRBJ2-1; 8 bases line up with TRBD1. The CDR3 is 13 amino acids. Germline trimming cut 3 bases from V and 6 bases from J; bases unmatched to any gene: 4. In germline, CDR1 is SQVTM, CDR2 ANQGSEA. The CDR3 DNA reads TGCAGCGTTGATACAGGGGGGAGCAATGAGCAGTTCTTC. It codes for CSVDTGGSNEQFF.

This clone was found once. The chain joins TRBV6-5 to TRBJ1-2; 7 bases fit TRBD1. The ends lost 6 bases at V and 4 bases at J; junction bases unmatched: 8. This CDR3 is 14 amino acids long. CDR1 MNHEY and CDR2 SVGAGI come from the germline V gene. This CDR3 is CASSPGTAFYGYTF. The CDR3 DNA reads as TGTGCCAGCAGCCCCGGGACAGCCTTCTATGGCTACACCTTC.

The V gene is TRBV20-1, the J gene TRBJ1-1; D is unresolved. This CDR3 contains 11 residues. Between the trimmed V and J ends, which lost 4 bases and 2 bases, there was a span of 5 bases. Germline loops: CDR1 DFQATT, CDR2 SNEGSKA (reference sequence). DNA for the CDR3: TGCAGTGCTAACAGAAACACTGAAGCTTTCTTT. This translates into CSANRNTEAFF.

This chain connects TRBV27 to TRBJ2-1; TRBD2 matches 9 bases. The CDR3 runs to 14 residues. Germline CDR1 is MNHEY and CDR2 is SMNVEV (reference sequence). The trim removed 2 bases at V and 5 bases at J, leaving 1 base unmatched. DNA of the CDR3: TGTGCCAGCAGTTTAGGACTAGCGAACAATGAGCAGTTCTTC. This translates into CASSLGLANNEQFF.

This clone was counted a few times. This chain uses TRBV11-2 with TRBJ2-2, with D hard to call. The germline V gene encodes CDR1 SGHAT and CDR2 FQNNGV. This CDR3 contains 12 residues. Trimming removed 4 bases from V and 6 bases from J, with 6 bases in between. CDR3 coding DNA: TGTGCCAGCAGCTCTGAGGCCGGGGAGCTGTTTTTT. It is translated as CASSSEAGELFF. The full variable domain, with the rest looked up from reference TRBV11-2 and TRBJ2-2, is EAGVAQSPRYKIIEKRQSVAFWCNPISGHATLYWYQQILGQGPKLLIQFQNNGVVDDSQLPKDRFSAERLKGVDSTLKIQPAKLEDSAVYLCASSSEAGELFFGEGSRLTVL.

The chain employs TRBV28 and TRBJ1-3; D is uncertain. CDR3 length: 15 amino acids. V lost 0 bases and J lost 0, with 6 bases in between. The germline gives CDR1 MDHEN, CDR2 SYDVKM. DNA for the CDR3: TGTGCCAGCAGTTTATGGGCGGACTCTGGAAACACCATATATTTT. Amino acid sequence: CASSLWADSGNTIYF.

This clone was seen a handful of times. V and J are TRBV24-1 and TRBJ1-2; D unresolved. With 4 bases removed from V and 6 bases from J, the gap between germline ends came to 11 bases. Germline V gene data show CDR1 as KGHDR and CDR2 as SFDVKD. This CDR3 contains 13 residues. The CDR3 DNA follows: TGTGCCACCAGTGAGTGGACTGGAGATGGCTACACCTTC. Amino acid sequence: CATSEWTGDGYTF.

The V and J genes are TRBV3-1 (or the pseudogene TRBV3-2) and TRBJ2-7; 11 bases line up with TRBD2. V lost 8 bases, J lost 5 bases, and 8 bases stayed unmatched. This CDR3 comprises 14 residues. Germline-derived CDR1 and CDR2 are LGHDT and YNNKEL (reference sequence). CDR3 in DNA: TGTGCCAGCGGGAATAGCGGGAGGGAGGACGAGCAGTACGTC. Amino acids: CASGNSGREDEQYV.

The chain couples TRBV21-1 to TRBJ1-1; the DNA was not used to check the table's D call, TRBD1. TRBV21-1 is marked as a pseudogene. The CDR3 spans 17 residues. The CDR3 protein is CASSKTNMGAMNTEAFF. The CDR3 DNA is TGTGCCAGCAGCAAAACCAACATGGGGGCGATGAACACTGAAGCTTTCTTT.

This rearrangement joins TRBV18 to TRBJ1-1, with a tentative D call TRBD1 (6 bases). V gave up 2 bases and J gave up 1 base, with 11 bases separating them. Germline V gene lookup returns CDR1 KGHSH and CDR2 LQKENI. CDR3 length equals 15 residues. CDR3 in DNA: TGTGCCAGCTCACCAGGGGGCGCAAAGAACACTGAAGCTTTCTTT. Translated: CASSPGGAKNTEAFF.

The rearrangement joins TRBV29-1 to TRBJ2-3; the D gene is possibly TRBD2 (5 bases). V dropped 8 bases and J dropped 1 base, with 13 bases sitting between them. CDR3 length: 13 amino acids. CDR1 and CDR2 from the germline V gene are SQVTM and ANQGSEA. The CDR3 region is CSSTRRGTDTQYF. The CDR3, as DNA: TGCAGCTCTACTAGAAGGGGCACAGATACGCAGTATTTT.

This CDR3 reads CASTRTGATGELFF. The CDR3 bases are TGTGCCAGTACTCGGACAGGGGCCACCGGGGAGCTGTTTTTT. This chain links TRBV19 with TRBJ2-2; TRBD1 aligns across 9 bases. V dropped 7 bases and J dropped 4; count of bases not matched to a gene: 4. Germline assignment: CDR1 LNHDA and CDR2 SQIVND (reference sequence). This CDR3 spans 14 amino acids. The complete variable domain, with remaining parts taken from reference TRBV19 and TRBJ2-2, reads DGGITQSPKYLFRKEGQNVTLSCEQNLNHDAMYWYRQDPGQGLRLIYYSQIVNDFQKGDIAEGYSVSREKKESFPLTVTSAQKNPTAFYLCASTRTGATGELFFGEGSRLTVL.

This chain connects TRBV5-1 to TRBJ1-2; no reliable D call. The V gene lost 0 bases and the J gene lost 5 bases, with 11 bases spanning the gap. In germline, CDR1 is SGHRS, CDR2 YFSETQ. The CDR3 totals 14 residues. In nucleotides, the CDR3 is TGCGCCAGCAGCTTGGCCGGGATGGGATATGGCTACACCTTC. Its protein product is CASSLAGMGYGYTF. The variable domain in full, with the rest retrieved from reference TRBV5-1 and TRBJ1-2, is KAGVTQTPRYLIKTRGQQVTLSCSPISGHRSVSWYQQTPGQGLQFLFEYFSETQRNKGNFPGRFSGRQFSNSRSEMNVSTLELGDSALYLCASSLAGMGYGYTFGSGTRLTVV.

J is TRBJ1-5 and V is TRBV6-5, with 7 bases lining up with TRBD1. With V trimmed by 6 bases and J by 1 base, 6 bases remained unmatched. Per the germline V gene, CDR1 is MNHEY and CDR2 is SVGAGI. The CDR3 runs 15 residues. This CDR3 reads CASRPQTGSNQPQHF. DNA for the CDR3: TGTGCCAGCAGGCCTCAGACAGGGAGCAATCAGCCCCAGCATTTT.